This passage covers 13 T cell receptor beta chains from one sample sequenced in a study of CD8 T cells in Susac syndrome (dated by TCRdb to the late 2010s). The library was prepared using the immunoSEQ multiplex PCR assay. RNA was extracted using the RNeasy kit, and about 0.45 to 1 microgram was reverse transcribed with random hexamers. TCRdb took the public reads, trimmed them with fastp at Q25, ran MiXCR for clone calling and kept in-frame beta chains. Entries that share a CDR3 protein sequence are merged under the most common genes and DNA. Present in this sample are 75,000 to 95,000 distinct CDR3 sequences, around nine tenths of which were seen just once. About 0.47% of the sample rests with the top ten. The source material was CD8+ T cells from PBMCs. These receptors all come from a human donor with multiple sclerosis.

The genes are TRBV6-5 and TRBJ2-2; no clear D gene. Germline V gene lookup returns CDR1 MNHEY and CDR2 SVGAGI. The CDR3 loop spans 15 amino acids. With 0 bases removed from V and 4 bases from J, the gap between germline ends came to 9 bases. The CDR3 sequence is CASSYSGWTTGELFF. The DNA for the CDR3 is TGTGCCAGCAGTTACTCAGGGTGGACCACCGGGGAGCTGTTTTTT.

The chain has TRBV5-1 and TRBJ2-7; maybe TRBD1 (6 bases). Germline CDR1 SGHRS, CDR2 YFSETQ. V dropped 3 bases and J dropped 2 bases, with 12 bases sitting between them. The CDR3 sequence is 14 residues long. CDR3 nucleotides: TGCGCCAGCAGCTCGGACAGCAACCCCTACGAGCAGTACTTC. This translates into CASSSDSNPYEQYF.

This clonotype came up once. The chain links TRBV13 to TRBJ1-1, with 9 bases matching TRBD1. This CDR3 comprises 13 residues. Germline CDR1 reads PRHDT; CDR2 reads FYEKMQ (reference sequence). The trim removed 10 bases at V and 4 bases at J, leaving 7 bases unmatched. This CDR3 is CATGTGWSTEAFF. As DNA, the CDR3 is TGTGCCACGGGGACAGGGTGGAGCACTGAAGCTTTCTTT.

This chain uses TRBV3-1 with TRBJ1-2; D gene ambiguous. V gave up 0 bases and J gave up 9 bases, with 11 bases separating them. The CDR3 extends over 13 amino acids. CDR1 is LGHDT and CDR2 is YNNKEL in the germline V gene (reference sequence). Written as DNA, the CDR3 is TGTGCCAGCAGCCAAGATTCCCCGGGAAGCTACACCTTC. Its protein product is CASSQDSPGSYTF.

The chain combines TRBV7-8 with TRBJ2-3; 11 positions match TRBD2. This CDR3 contains 17 residues. The V segment lost 5 bases and the J segment 2 bases; nucleotides outside the gene matches: 9. Germline assignment: CDR1 SGHVS and CDR2 FQNEAQ. This CDR3 is CASSAQTSGAFTDTQYF. CDR3 DNA sequence: TGTGCCAGCAGCGCCCAGACTAGCGGGGCTTTCACAGATACGCAGTATTTT.

The chain joins TRBV12-1 to TRBJ2-7; the table's D gene call, TRBD1, was not cross checked with the DNA. TRBV12-1 is flagged as a pseudogene. The CDR3 loop spans 14 amino acids. The CDR3 here is CASSPDREFYEQYF. The CDR3 DNA follows: TGTGCCAGCAGCCCAGACAGGGAATTCTACGAGCAGTACTTC.

V gene TRBV11-2 combines with J gene TRBJ2-1; D gene ambiguous. The CDR3 totals 15 residues. Trimming stripped 1 base from V and 2 bases from J, with 9 bases between. Germline CDR1 is SGHAT and CDR2 is FQNNGV. The CDR3 DNA sequence: TGTGCCAGCAGCTTAGGGGGTGCCCCCTACAATGAGCAGTTCTTC. This encodes CASSLGGAPYNEQFF.

Only a few counts were recorded for this clonotype. V gene TRBV28 combines with J gene TRBJ1-2; D remains ambiguous. The CDR3 consists of 12 residues. The V gene lost 3 bases and the J gene lost 6 bases, with 8 bases spanning the gap. Germline lookup yields CDR1 MDHEN and CDR2 SYDVKM. In DNA, the CDR3 is TGTGCCAGCAGTTTGGGTGGGAATGGCTACACCTTC. Translating gives CASSLGGNGYTF.

The rearrangement uses TRBV9 and TRBJ2-3; the D gene is possibly TRBD1 (6 bases). Trimming removed 2 bases at V and 3 bases at J, with 13 bases between. In germline, CDR1 is SGDLS, CDR2 YYNGEE. This CDR3 comprises 15 residues. The CDR3 reads CASSVTGEETDTQYF. In nucleotides, the CDR3 is TGTGCCAGCAGCGTGACAGGAGAGGAAACAGATACGCAGTATTTT.

V is TRBV6-6 and J is TRBJ1-2, with D maybe TRBD1 (5 bases). V was cut by 0 bases and J by 3 bases, with 11 bases left in between. CDR1 and CDR2 from the germline V gene are MNHNY and SVGAGI (reference sequence). CDR3 length: 15 residues. The CDR3 bases are TGTGCCAGCAGTTACTCCGGGACGGAATACTATGGCTACACCTTC. Its protein is CASSYSGTEYYGYTF.

V gene TRBV3-1 combines with J gene TRBJ1-4; TRBD1 is a possible D gene (5 bases). CDR3 length equals 15 residues. V was pared by 4 bases and J by 4 bases, with 13 bases between. The germline V gene encodes CDR1 LGHDT and CDR2 YNNKEL (reference sequence). The CDR3 DNA follows: TGTGCCAGCAGCCCAGGGCGACGGCATAATGAAAAACTGTTTTTT. It encodes CASSPGRRHNEKLFF.

A word on this clonotype: In this CDR3 the conserved last residue, phenylalanine or tryptophan, is missing, so a read error is likely. The chain uses TRBV6-6 and TRBJ2-3, with 8 bases that match TRBD2. Germline assignment: CDR1 MNHNY and CDR2 SVGAGI (reference sequence). The CDR3 extends over 15 amino acids. With 6 bases clipped from V and 6 bases from J, the junction kept 11 bases outside the gene matches. CDR3 nucleotide sequence: TGTGCCAGCAGACCACTAGCGGACACCAGTGATACGCAGTATTTG. As protein: CASRPLADTSDTQYL.

The J gene is TRBJ2-3, the V gene TRBV7-6; no clear D gene. Germline V gene sequence: CDR1 SGHVS, CDR2 FNYEAQ. V lost 5 bases and J 9 bases, leaving 18 bases between the germline ends. The CDR3 totals 14 residues. DNA of the CDR3: TGTGCCAGCAGCGCGGCGCGGAGTGTAGAGACGCAGTATTTT. It codes for CASSAARSVETQYF.